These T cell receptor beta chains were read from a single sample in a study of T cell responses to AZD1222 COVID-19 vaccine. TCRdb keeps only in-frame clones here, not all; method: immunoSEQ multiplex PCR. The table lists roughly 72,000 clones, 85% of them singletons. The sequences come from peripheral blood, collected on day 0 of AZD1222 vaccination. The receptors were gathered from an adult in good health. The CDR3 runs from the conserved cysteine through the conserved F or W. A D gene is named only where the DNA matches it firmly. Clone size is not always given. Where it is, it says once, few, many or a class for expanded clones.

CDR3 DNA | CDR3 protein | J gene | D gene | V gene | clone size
TGTGCCAGCAGAGCGACAGGGCTCTCCTACGAGCAGTACTTC | CASRATGLSYEQYF | TRBJ2-7 | TRBD1 | TRBV6-5 | NA
TGTGCCAGCTCACCGCAGGTCGGGACAGGGACAGATACGCAGTATTTT | CASSPQVGTGTDTQYF | TRBJ2-3 | TRBD1 | TRBV18 | NA
TGCAGCGGTAGCCAAGCGGGAGGTTTGGATACGCAGTATTTT | CSGSQAGGLDTQYF | TRBJ2-3 | TRBD2 | TRBV29-1 | NA
TGCAGTGCTAGTGGAGCGGTCTTCACAGATACGCAGTATTTT | CSASGAVFTDTQYF | TRBJ2-3 | NA | TRBV20-1 | NA
TGCGCCAGCAGCTTGGGGGATGGGGCGGACAATGGCTACACCTTC | CASSLGDGADNGYTF | TRBJ1-2 | NA | TRBV5-1 | NA
TGCGCCAGCAGCCAGGAGGGGGGGGGCCAAGAGACCCAGTACTTC | CASSQEGGGQETQYF | TRBJ2-5 | NA | TRBV4-1 | NA
TGTGCCAGCAATAAGGACGTCGGACAAGAGACCCAGTACTTC | CASNKDVGQETQYF | TRBJ2-5 | NA | TRBV2 | NA
TGTGCCAGTAGTATTGGTGGGACAGGCATCCTCCTGGGCTACACCTTC | CASSIGGTGILLGYTF | TRBJ1-2 | TRBD1 | TRBV19 | once
TGTGCCATCGCGGGGAGGGAGAACACCGGGGAGCTGTTTTTT | CAIAGRENTGELFF | TRBJ2-2 | TRBD2 | TRBV10-3 | NA
TGTGCCAGCAGCCAGGGGGGACAGGGACCCTATGGCTACACCTTC | CASSQGGQGPYGYTF | TRBJ1-2 | TRBD1 | TRBV13 | NA
TGTGCCTGGAGGGGAGGGACTAGCGGGAGCCCCAGTGAGCAGTTCTTC | CAWRGGTSGSPSEQFF | TRBJ2-1 | TRBD2 | TRBV30 | NA
TGTGCCAGCAGCTTAGGTCCTAACACAGATACGCAGTATTTT | CASSLGPNTDTQYF | TRBJ2-3 | NA | TRBV7-2 | NA
TGTGCCAGCTCGGATGGAGGAGCTTGGGGAAACACCATATATTTT | CASSDGGAWGNTIYF | TRBJ1-3 | NA | TRBV18 | NA
TGCGCCAGCAGCCGGAACGGTGAAGCTTTCTTT | CASSRNGEAFF | TRBJ1-1 | NA | TRBV4-1 | NA
TGCAGCGTTGGGACAGGAAGTATTTATGGCTACACCTTC | CSVGTGSIYGYTF | TRBJ1-2 | TRBD1 | TRBV29-1 | NA
TGTGCCAGCTCGGGCAGGGGGGAGACCCAGTACTTC | CASSGRGETQYF | TRBJ2-5 | TRBD1 | TRBV18 | NA
TGTGCCAGCAGTGAAATTCGGACTAGCGGGGGCAATGAGCAGTTCTTC | CASSEIRTSGGNEQFF | TRBJ2-1 | TRBD2 | TRBV2 | NA
TGTGCCAGCGGGGGGGGCAATACGCAGTATTTT | CASGGGNTQYF | TRBJ2-3 | NA | TRBV2 | NA
TGTGCCAGCAGTTTCGGTCCCCCCGAAGCTTTCTTT | CASSFGPPEAFF | TRBJ1-1 | NA | TRBV27 | once
TGTGCCTGGAGGCGGGGGGCGCATGGTGGCTACACCTTC | CAWRRGAHGGYTF | TRBJ1-2 | NA | TRBV30 | NA
TGTGCCAGCAGCTTAGGCAGTGGAGAAAAACTGTTTTTT | CASSLGSGEKLFF | TRBJ1-4 | NA | TRBV11-2 | NA
TGTGCCAGTAGGCAAGCAGTGGTAGGGCAGCCCCAGCATTTT | CASRQAVVGQPQHF | TRBJ1-5 | NA | TRBV19 | NA
TGTGCCTGCGGAACAGGAATTCAGCCCCAGCATTTT | CACGTGIQPQHF | TRBJ1-5 | NA | TRBV19 | NA
TGTGCCAGCAGCTTAGAAGGGGGCGGGGAGACCCAGTACTTC | CASSLEGGGETQYF | TRBJ2-5 | TRBD1 | TRBV7-9 | once
TGTGCCACCGGCGGGGGGGATCAGCCCCAGCATTTT | CATGGGDQPQHF | TRBJ1-5 | NA | TRBV27 | few
TGTGCCAGCAGCTTAGATGGTGGGGGCGGACACGAGCAGTACTTC | CASSLDGGGGHEQYF | TRBJ2-7 | NA | TRBV7-9 | few
TGTGCCAGCACCCCCTGGGCTAGCGGGGACAATGAGCAGTTCTTC | CASTPWASGDNEQFF | TRBJ2-1 | TRBD2 | TRBV6-2/TRBV6-3 | NA
TGCAGCGTTGGTATTAGCTCCTACGAGCAGTACTTC | CSVGISSYEQYF | TRBJ2-7 | NA | TRBV29-1 | NA
TGTGCCAGCAGGGCCGGGACTAGCTCCTACAATGAGCAGTTCTTC | CASRAGTSSYNEQFF | TRBJ2-1 | TRBD2 | TRBV2 | NA
TGTGCCAGCAGTTCCCCCCTCAGACTAGCGGGAGATTCAGATACGCAGTATTTT | CASSSPLRLAGDSDTQYF | TRBJ2-3 | TRBD2 | TRBV28 | few
TGTGCTAGTGGCCCGGATGCTATCGCCGGGGAGCTGTTTTTT | CASGPDAIAGELFF | TRBJ2-2 | NA | TRBV12-5 | NA
TGTGCCTGGAGTAAACAGAACACCGGGGAGCTGTTTTTT | CAWSKQNTGELFF | TRBJ2-2 | NA | TRBV30 | NA
TGTGCCAGCAGTTACGTGGGGACCTATGGCTACACCTTC | CASSYVGTYGYTF | TRBJ1-2 | NA | TRBV6-6 | NA
TGTGCCAGCAGTGTGGGACTAGCGGGAGGCGGTGAGCAGTTCTTC | CASSVGLAGGGEQFF | TRBJ2-1 | TRBD2 | TRBV6-4 | NA
TGTGCCAGTAGCCAGGGTGTTATCTATGGCTACACCTTC | CASSQGVIYGYTF | TRBJ1-2 | NA | TRBV19 | NA
TGTGCCACCAGCAGAGATGGAAGACCTAATTCACCCCTCCACTTT | CATSRDGRPNSPLHF | TRBJ1-6 | NA | TRBV15 | NA
TGCGCCAGCAGAAGGACAGAGTACACTGAAGCTTTCTTT | CASRRTEYTEAFF | TRBJ1-1 | NA | TRBV5-1 | NA
TGCGCCAGCAGCCAAGAAACAGGGGGCACAATGAACACTGAAGCTTTCTTT | CASSQETGGTMNTEAFF | TRBJ1-1 | TRBD1 | TRBV4-1 | NA
TGTGCCAGCAGCTCATTGGGGCCAGGGGACTACTATGGCTACACCTTC | CASSSLGPGDYYGYTF | TRBJ1-2 | NA | TRBV5-4 | few
TGCGCCAGCAGCCATCCGGGACCGACCTACGAGCAGTACTTC | CASSHPGPTYEQYF | TRBJ2-7 | NA | TRBV4-1 | NA
TGTGCCAGCAGATCCCGGAGGACATCCTACTCTGGGGCCAACGTCCTGACTTTC | CASRSRRTSYSGANVLTF | TRBJ2-6 | NA | TRBV27 | NA
TGCGCCAGCAGCTTCGACGTCTACGAGCAGTACTTC | CASSFDVYEQYF | TRBJ2-7 | NA | TRBV5-1 | NA
TGCGCCAGCAGTCAATCGGCGCGACAGCGGTGGTACGAGCAGTACTTC | CASSQSARQRWYEQYF | TRBJ2-7 | NA | TRBV23-1 | NA
TGTGCCAGCAGTTACACACAGGGAGCCGCTCTCTATGGCTACACCTTC | CASSYTQGAALYGYTF | TRBJ1-2 | NA | TRBV6-5 | few
TGTGCCAGCAGCTCGACTAGCGGGGAGACAGATACGCAGTATTTT | CASSSTSGETDTQYF | TRBJ2-3 | TRBD2 | TRBV11-3 | NA
TGTGCCAGCAGCTACCTTGAGGGACAGGACCTTTTGATGGATGGCTACACCTTC | CASSYLEGQDLLMDGYTF | TRBJ1-2 | TRBD1 | TRBV9 | NA
TGCAGCGCGGCGGCGGGACTGGTGGTTAATGAAAAACTGTTTTTT | CSAAAGLVVNEKLFF | TRBJ1-4 | NA | TRBV29-1 | NA
TGTGCCAGCAGCTCCAGGTGGGGGACAGATACGCAGTATTTT | CASSSRWGTDTQYF | TRBJ2-3 | NA | TRBV11-3 | NA
TGTGCCAGTAGTACCGGGAGGGCCGCAGGCAAAAACATTCAGTACTTC | CASSTGRAAGKNIQYF | TRBJ2-4 | TRBD2 | TRBV19 | once
TGTGCCAGCAGCTTAGAAGGCAGAAGGGGCTACACCTTC | CASSLEGRRGYTF | TRBJ1-2 | NA | TRBV11-2 | NA